Shown below are 17 T cell receptor beta chains from a single sample sequenced in a study of a mutant IDH1 vaccine in newly diagnosed glioma. Described time point: week 5, during vaccination. Every vaccination contained 300 ug of the mutant IDH1 20-mer peptide and was paired with topical imiquimod. The antigens for these receptors are not known. Clones were read by immunoSEQ multiplex PCR, and TCRdb kept only the in-frame ones, dropping some. Among more than 35,000 clones listed, 70% to 90% were seen once. Here the sequenced sample was PBMCs, taken from a glioma patient whose treatment included an IDH1 peptide vaccine. The receptors derive from a man aged 35 to 55 with glioma.

The chain is built from TRBV7-2 and TRBJ2-7; 7 bases line up with TRBD2. Germline loops: CDR1 SGHTA, CDR2 FQGNSA. V lost 4 bases to trimming and J lost 0 bases; unmatched junction nucleotides: 9. The CDR3 sequence is 16 residues long. The CDR3 DNA sequence: TGTGCCAGCAGCTGGAGTTCTAGCGGAAGCTCCTACGAGCAGTACTTC. Translating it yields CASSWSSSGSSYEQYF. The variable domain in full, with the rest retrieved from reference TRBV7-2 and TRBJ2-7, is GAGVSQSPSNKVTEKGKDVELRCDPISGHTALYWYRQSLGQGLEFLIYFQGNSAPDKSGLPSDRFSAERTGGSVSTLTIQRTQQEDSAVYLCASSWSSSGSSYEQYFGPGTRLTVT.

The chain carries TRBV11-2 and TRBJ2-1, with TRBD2 identical over 7 bases. Per the germline V gene, CDR1 is SGHAT and CDR2 is FQNNGV. This CDR3 is 18 amino acids long. The J segment lost 3 bases and the V segment lost 0 bases, leaving 11 bases of the junction unmatched. CDR3 nucleotides: TGTGCCAGCAGCTTAGAGAGGCGGCTAGCGGAGATCTACAATGAGCAGTTCTTC. As protein: CASSLERRLAEIYNEQFF.

This chain joins TRBV9 and TRBJ2-2; 8 nucleotides line up with TRBD2. The length of the CDR3 is 15 residues. Germline CDR1 and CDR2: SGDLS and YYNGEE. With 1 base clipped from V and 5 bases from J, the junction kept 4 bases outside the gene matches. The chain's CDR3 is CASSVSPGGTGELFF. The CDR3 DNA is TGTGCCAGCAGCGTATCTCCGGGAGGGACCGGGGAGCTGTTTTTT.

The chain is built from TRBV5-1 and TRBJ2-1, with D tentatively TRBD1 or TRBD2 (7 bases each). Germline CDR1 SGHRS, CDR2 YFSETQ. CDR3 length equals 17 residues. Trimming cost V 3 bases and J 7 bases, with 23 bases left between them. CDR3 sequence reads: CASSWPGGSGIGNEQFF. In DNA form, the CDR3 reads TGCGCCAGCAGCTGGCCAGGGGGGAGCGGGATCGGGAATGAGCAGTTCTTC.

In this sample, this clone turned up once. The rearrangement links TRBV29-1 to TRBJ2-7; TRBD2 matches 9 bases. Per the germline V gene, CDR1 is SQVTM and CDR2 is ANQGSEA. The CDR3 totals 13 residues. V shed 0 bases and J 5 bases; nucleotides not matched to a gene: 2. This CDR3 is CSVEEASGNEQYF. CDR3 nucleotide sequence: TGCAGCGTTGAAGAGGCTAGCGGGAACGAGCAGTACTTC.

This clone is a singleton in its sample. The V gene is TRBV6-1, the J gene TRBJ1-1, with D uncertain. The CDR3 is 13 amino acids. CDR1 MNHNS and CDR2 SASEGT come from the germline V gene. Deletions cut 4 bases from V and 7 bases from J, with 13 bases between. Here the CDR3 DNA reads TGTGCCAGCAGTGCCGATAGGGAAGGTGAAGCTTTCTTT. Translating gives CASSADREGEAFF.

The V call is TRBV27, the J call TRBJ2-1, with 10 bases that match TRBD2. Germline CDR1 MNHEY, CDR2 SMNVEV (reference sequence). CDR3 length: 14 residues. V trimming: 6 bases; J trimming: 4 bases; junction bases outside the gene matches: 3. CDR3 protein: CASSLTSGYNEQFF. The CDR3 bases are TGTGCCAGCAGCCTGACTAGCGGGTACAATGAGCAGTTCTTC.

J is TRBJ2-1 and V is TRBV14; tentative D call: TRBD1 (6 bases). The CDR3 runs 12 residues. Germline assignment: CDR1 SGHDN and CDR2 FVKESK. The ends were cut back, 10 bases at V and 9 bases at J, with 16 bases in the middle. The CDR3, as DNA: TGTGCCACACAGGGTAACGGGGTTGAGCAGTTCTTC. Amino acids: CATQGNGVEQFF. Complete variable domain (other parts from reference TRBV14 and TRBJ2-1): EAGVTQFPSHSVIEKGQTVTLRCDPISGHDNLYWYRRVMGKEIKFLLHFVKESKQDESGMPNNRFLAERTGGTYSTLKVQPAELEDSGVYFCATQGNGVEQFFGPGTRLTVL.

The count of this clone is one. V usage is TRBV7-2 and J usage is TRBJ2-7; TRBD2 agrees at 15 bases. In germline, CDR1 is SGHTA, CDR2 FQGNSA. This CDR3 has 15 residues. V shed 4 bases and J 6 bases; nucleotides not matched to a gene: 4. The CDR3 coding sequence is TGTGCCAGCAGCTCCCCGGGACTAGCGGGAGGCGAGCAGTACTTC. Its translation: CASSSPGLAGGEQYF.

This chain links TRBV19 with TRBJ2-6, with D uncertain. The CDR3 spans 14 residues. CDR1 LNHDA and CDR2 SQIVND come from the germline V gene (reference sequence). Trimming took off 6 bases at V and 3 bases at J, with 9 bases between the two ends. CDR3 DNA sequence: TGTGCCAGTAGGTCCCCGGGTGGGGCCAACGTCCTGACTTTC. Encoded protein: CASRSPGGANVLTF.

This clone was counted a few times. The junction and the germline gene differ at one end; a read error may be behind it. This chain links TRBV7-7 with TRBJ2-7; 11 positions agree with TRBD1. CDR3 length: 15 amino acids. Per germline, CDR1 SSHAT and CDR2 FNYEAQ (reference sequence). The CDR3 DNA sequence: TGTGCTAGCAGTTCCGGGACAGGGGGTCGGGACGAGCAGTACTTC. Protein sequence: CASSSGTGGRDEQYF.

The V gene is TRBV11-2, the J gene TRBJ1-3, with D possibly being TRBD1 (5 bases). The CDR3 has 19 amino acids. The V end lost 0 bases, the J end lost 2 bases, and 20 bases lay between the germline ends. Germline CDR1 SGHAT, CDR2 FQNNGV. The CDR3 here is CASSLEGVWVSRPGNTIYF. The CDR3 nucleotides read TGTGCCAGCAGCTTAGAGGGGGTCTGGGTATCCCGACCTGGAAACACCATATATTTT.

The rearrangement uses TRBV11-2 and TRBJ2-3, with D possibly matching TRBD1 (5 bases). There are 17 residues in the CDR3. The V end lost 4 bases, the J end lost 2 bases, and 19 bases lay between the germline ends. Germline-derived CDR1 and CDR2 are SGHAT and FQNNGV. This CDR3 is CASSSPPGHLYTDTQYF. In DNA, the CDR3 is TGTGCCAGCAGCTCACCCCCCGGACACCTCTACACAGATACGCAGTATTTT.

The V and J genes are TRBV9 and TRBJ2-7; 12 bases are a match to TRBD2. Germline V CDR1 and CDR2: SGDLS, YYNGEE. The CDR3 length is 16 residues. V lost 3 bases and J lost 1; bases outside the gene matches: 5. CDR3 DNA sequence: TGTGCCAGCAGCGAGGGACTAGCGGGTGAATCCTACGAGCAGTACTTC. Encoded protein: CASSEGLAGESYEQYF.

This rearrangement joins TRBV6-5 to TRBJ2-5; 7 bases align to TRBD1. Germline V gene sequence: CDR1 MNHEY, CDR2 SVGAGI. The CDR3 length is 14 residues. With 0 bases clipped from V and 6 bases from J, the junction kept 4 bases outside the gene matches. In DNA, the CDR3 is TGTGCCAGCAGTTACTCGAGGGGGCGAAAGACCCAGTACTTC. Translated: CASSYSRGRKTQYF.

The chain couples TRBV6-5 to TRBJ1-5; D is possibly TRBD1 (5 bases). Per the germline V gene, CDR1 is MNHEY and CDR2 is SVGAGI. Deletions cut 0 bases from V and 3 bases from J, with 9 bases between. CDR3 size: 15 residues. Written as DNA, the CDR3 is TGTGCCAGCAGTTACTCGCCAGGGAACAATCAGCCCCAGCATTTT. Translation: CASSYSPGNNQPQHF.

V gene TRBV5-6 combines with J gene TRBJ2-6, with a possible D match to TRBD1 (6 bases). The CDR3 spans 16 residues. In germline, CDR1 is SGHDT, CDR2 YYEEEE. Trimming pared 0 bases from V and 1 base from J, leaving 8 bases between. This chain's CDR3 is CASSLEQGSGANVLTF. CDR3 DNA sequence: TGTGCCAGCAGCTTGGAACAGGGATCTGGGGCCAACGTCCTGACTTTC.